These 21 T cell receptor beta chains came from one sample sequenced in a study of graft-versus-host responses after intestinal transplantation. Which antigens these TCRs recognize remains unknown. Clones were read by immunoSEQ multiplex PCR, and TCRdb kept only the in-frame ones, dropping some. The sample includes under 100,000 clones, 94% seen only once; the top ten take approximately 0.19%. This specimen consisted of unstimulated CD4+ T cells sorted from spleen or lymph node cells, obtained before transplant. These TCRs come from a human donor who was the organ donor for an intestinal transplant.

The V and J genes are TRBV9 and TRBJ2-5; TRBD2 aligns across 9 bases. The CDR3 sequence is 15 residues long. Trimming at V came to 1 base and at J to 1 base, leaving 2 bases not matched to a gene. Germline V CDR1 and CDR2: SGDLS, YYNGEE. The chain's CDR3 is CASSVRRGGQETQYF. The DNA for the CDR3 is TGTGCCAGCAGCGTAAGGCGGGGGGGCCAAGAGACCCAGTACTTC. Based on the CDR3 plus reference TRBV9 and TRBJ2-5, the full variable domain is DSGVTQTPKHLITATGQRVTLRCSPRSGDLSVYWYQQSLDQGLQFLIQYYNGEERAKGNILERFSAQQFPDLHSELNLSSLELGDSALYFCASSVRRGGQETQYFGPGTRLLVL.

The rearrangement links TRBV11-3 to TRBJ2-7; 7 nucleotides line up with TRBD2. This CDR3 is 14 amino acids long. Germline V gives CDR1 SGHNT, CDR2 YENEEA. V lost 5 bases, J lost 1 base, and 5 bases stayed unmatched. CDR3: CASSLGGSSYEQYF. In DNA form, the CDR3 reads TGTGCCAGCAGCCTCGGGGGGTCATCCTACGAGCAGTACTTC.

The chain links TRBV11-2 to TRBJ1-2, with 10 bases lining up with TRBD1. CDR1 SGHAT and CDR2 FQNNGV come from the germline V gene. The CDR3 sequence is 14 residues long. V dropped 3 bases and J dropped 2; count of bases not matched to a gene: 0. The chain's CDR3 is CASSLTGGNYGYTF. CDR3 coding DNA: TGTGCCAGCAGCTTGACAGGGGGCAACTATGGCTACACCTTC.

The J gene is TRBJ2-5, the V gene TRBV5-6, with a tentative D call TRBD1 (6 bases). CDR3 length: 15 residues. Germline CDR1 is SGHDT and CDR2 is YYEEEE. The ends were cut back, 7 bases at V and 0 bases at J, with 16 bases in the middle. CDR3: CASVIRGLYQETQYF. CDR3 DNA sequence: TGTGCCAGCGTGATCAGGGGCCTGTACCAAGAGACCCAGTACTTC.

The CDR3 sequence is CASSIGLFNTEAFF. The CDR3 DNA reads as TGTGCCAGTAGTATCGGGTTATTTAACACTGAAGCTTTCTTT. The chain links TRBV19 to TRBJ1-1; no clear D gene. The CDR3 covers 14 residues. The V gene's germline CDR1 is LNHDA and CDR2 SQIVND (reference sequence). V was shortened by 3 bases and J by 2 bases, with 10 bases between the two germline ends.

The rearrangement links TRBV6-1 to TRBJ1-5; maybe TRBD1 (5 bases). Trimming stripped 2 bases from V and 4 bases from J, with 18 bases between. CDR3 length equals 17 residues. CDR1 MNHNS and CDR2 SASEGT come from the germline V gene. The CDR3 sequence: CASSESGATGGNQPQHF. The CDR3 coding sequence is TGTGCCAGCAGTGAATCCGGGGCTACAGGTGGAAATCAGCCCCAGCATTTT.

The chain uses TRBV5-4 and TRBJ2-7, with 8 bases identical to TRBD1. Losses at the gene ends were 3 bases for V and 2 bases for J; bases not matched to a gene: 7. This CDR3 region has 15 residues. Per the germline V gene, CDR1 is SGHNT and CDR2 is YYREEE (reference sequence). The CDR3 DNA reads TGTGCCAGCAGCTCGGGGGACAGGAGCGCCTACGAGCAGTACTTC. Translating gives CASSSGDRSAYEQYF.

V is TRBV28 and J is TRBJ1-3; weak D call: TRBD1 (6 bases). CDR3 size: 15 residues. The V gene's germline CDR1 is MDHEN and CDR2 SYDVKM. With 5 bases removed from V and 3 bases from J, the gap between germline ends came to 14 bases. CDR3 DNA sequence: TGTGCCAGCAGTCAAGCGGACAGAATTGGAAACACCATATATTTT. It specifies CASSQADRIGNTIYF.

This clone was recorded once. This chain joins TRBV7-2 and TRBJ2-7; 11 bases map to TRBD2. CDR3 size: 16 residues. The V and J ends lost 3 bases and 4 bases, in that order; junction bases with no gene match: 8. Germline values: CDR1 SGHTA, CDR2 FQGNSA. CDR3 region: CASSFQTSGVNYEQYF. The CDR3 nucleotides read TGTGCCAGCAGCTTCCAGACTAGCGGGGTAAATTACGAGCAGTACTTC.

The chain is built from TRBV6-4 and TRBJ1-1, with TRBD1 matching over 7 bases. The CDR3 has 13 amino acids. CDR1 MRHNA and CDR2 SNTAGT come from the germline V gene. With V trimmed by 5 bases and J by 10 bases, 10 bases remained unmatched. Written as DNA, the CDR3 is TGTGCCAGCAGTCCCGGAAGGGGGCCAGGAGCTTTCTTT. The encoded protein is CASSPGRGPGAFF.

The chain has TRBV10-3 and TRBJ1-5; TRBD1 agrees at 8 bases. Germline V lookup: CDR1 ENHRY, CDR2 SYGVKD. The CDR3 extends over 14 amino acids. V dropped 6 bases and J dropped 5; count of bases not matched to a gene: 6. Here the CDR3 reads CAISGQGRDQPQHF. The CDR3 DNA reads TGTGCCATCAGCGGACAGGGACGGGATCAGCCCCAGCATTTT.

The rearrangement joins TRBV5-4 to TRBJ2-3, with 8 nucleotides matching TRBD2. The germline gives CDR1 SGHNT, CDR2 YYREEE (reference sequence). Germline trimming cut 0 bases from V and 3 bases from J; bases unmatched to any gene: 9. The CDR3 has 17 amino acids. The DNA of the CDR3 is TGTGCCAGCAGCTTGGCCGGGCGGGGGGCCGTGACAGATACGCAGTATTTT. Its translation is CASSLAGRGAVTDTQYF.

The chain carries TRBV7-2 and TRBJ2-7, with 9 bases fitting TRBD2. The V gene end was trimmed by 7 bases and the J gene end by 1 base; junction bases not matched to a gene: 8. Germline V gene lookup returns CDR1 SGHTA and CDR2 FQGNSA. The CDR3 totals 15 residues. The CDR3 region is CASNIQAGGSYEQYF. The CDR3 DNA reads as TGTGCCAGCAACATACAAGCGGGGGGTTCCTACGAGCAGTACTTC. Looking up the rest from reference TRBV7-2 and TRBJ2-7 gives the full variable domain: GAGVSQSPSNKVTEKGKDVELRCDPISGHTALYWYRQSLGQGLEFLIYFQGNSAPDKSGLPSDRFSAERTGGSVSTLTIQRTQQEDSAVYLCASNIQAGGSYEQYFGPGTRLTVT.

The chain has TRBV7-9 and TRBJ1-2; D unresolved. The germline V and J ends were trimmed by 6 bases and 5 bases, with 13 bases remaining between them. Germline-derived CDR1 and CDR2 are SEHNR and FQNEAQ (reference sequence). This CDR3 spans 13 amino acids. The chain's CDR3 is CASSHPSSYGYTF. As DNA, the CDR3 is TGTGCCAGCAGTCATCCATCGAGTTATGGCTACACCTTC.

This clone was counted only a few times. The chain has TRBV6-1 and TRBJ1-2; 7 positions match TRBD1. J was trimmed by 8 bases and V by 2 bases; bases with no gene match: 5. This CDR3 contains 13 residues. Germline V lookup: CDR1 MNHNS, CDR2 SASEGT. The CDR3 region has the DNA TGTGCCAGCAGTGAAAGGGGGCCTTGGGGCTACACCTTC. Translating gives CASSERGPWGYTF.

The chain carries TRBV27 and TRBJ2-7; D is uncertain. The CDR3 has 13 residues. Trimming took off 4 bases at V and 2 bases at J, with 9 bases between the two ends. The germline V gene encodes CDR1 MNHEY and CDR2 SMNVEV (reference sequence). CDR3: CASSSDGAYEQYF. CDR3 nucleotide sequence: TGTGCCAGCAGTTCGGACGGCGCCTACGAGCAGTACTTC.

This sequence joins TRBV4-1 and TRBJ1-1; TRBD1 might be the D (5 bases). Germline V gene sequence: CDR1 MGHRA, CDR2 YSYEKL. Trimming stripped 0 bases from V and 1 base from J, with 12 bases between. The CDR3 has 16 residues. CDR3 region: CASSQERGRPNTEAFF. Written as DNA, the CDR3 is TGCGCCAGCAGCCAAGAGAGGGGCAGGCCGAACACTGAAGCTTTCTTT.

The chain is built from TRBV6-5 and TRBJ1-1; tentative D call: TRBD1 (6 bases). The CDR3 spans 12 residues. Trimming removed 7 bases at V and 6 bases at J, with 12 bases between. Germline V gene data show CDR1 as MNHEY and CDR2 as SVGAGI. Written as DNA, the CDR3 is TGTGCCAGCAAAGGGAACAGGGCTGAAGCTTTCTTT. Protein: CASKGNRAEAFF.

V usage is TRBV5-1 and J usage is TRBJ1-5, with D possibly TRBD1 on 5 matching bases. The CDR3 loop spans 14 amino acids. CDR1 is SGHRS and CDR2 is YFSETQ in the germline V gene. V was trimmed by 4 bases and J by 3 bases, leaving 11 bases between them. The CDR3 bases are TGCGCCAGCAGCGTAGACAGTTCCAATCAGCCCCAGCATTTT. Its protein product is CASSVDSSNQPQHF.

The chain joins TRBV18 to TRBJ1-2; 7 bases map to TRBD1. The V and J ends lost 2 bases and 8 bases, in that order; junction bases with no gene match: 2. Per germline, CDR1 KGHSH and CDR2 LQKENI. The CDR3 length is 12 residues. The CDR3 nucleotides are TGTGCCAGCTCACCAACAGGGGACGGCTACACCTTC. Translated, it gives CASSPTGDGYTF. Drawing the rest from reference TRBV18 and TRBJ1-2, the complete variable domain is NAGVMQNPRHLVRRRGQEARLRCSPMKGHSHVYWYRQLPEEGLKFMVYLQKENIIDESGMPKERFSAEFPKEGPSILRIQQVVRGDSAAYFCASSPTGDGYTFGSGTRLTVV.

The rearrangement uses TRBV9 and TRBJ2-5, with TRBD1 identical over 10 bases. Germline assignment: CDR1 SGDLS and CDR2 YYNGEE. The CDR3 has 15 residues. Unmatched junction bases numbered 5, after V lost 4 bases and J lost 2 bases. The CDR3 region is CASSYGQGGQETQYF. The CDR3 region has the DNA TGTGCCAGCAGCTACGGACAGGGGGGTCAAGAGACCCAGTACTTC.